This T cell receptor (beta chain) is drawn from a study of T cells in Graves' hyperthyroidism and ophthalmopathy (dated by TCRdb to the late 2010s). Context from the whole study: Peripheral blood was sampled at the time of initial diagnosis, prior to any treatment. To identify TCR V-J signatures that set the groups apart, the researchers used a discovery cohort of 100 or so patients, made up of fewer than 50 with Graves' ophthalmopathy and some 60 with stable Graves' hyperthyroidism. Whether ophthalmopathy could be predicted prospectively was tested in an independent validation cohort made up of about 20 hyperthyroidism patients plus 17 patients who later progressed to ophthalmopathy. The 100 discovery patients were randomly split 7:3 into training and test sets. In roughly six Graves' hyperthyroidism patients, the study also compared T-cell repertoires from thyroid tissue with T-cell repertoires from blood. After sampling, hyperthyroidism patients received methimazole starting at 30 mg daily, and ophthalmopathy patients received high-dose intravenous methylprednisolone. According to the paper, TCR Vbeta CDR3 sequencing was carried out on approximately 140 peripheral blood samples, which came from 40 to 45 ophthalmopathy, 70 to 80 hyperthyroidism and around 17 progressor patients.

Note on this clonotype: What antigen it recognizes has not been identified. The germline gene is not matched at one end of the junction; a read error may be the cause.

Reading from cysteine to phenylalanine, the CDR3 counts 15 amino acids. Only CDR3 DNA is held: 45 bases, read in frame from base 1. The germline V gene yields SGHRS for CDR1 and YFSETQ for CDR2. Overall study results and their limits: In validation, progression to ophthalmopathy was predicted by the model with roughly 69% sensitivity and 72.22% specificity, a median of approximately 7.1 months before onset. Sample size was not statistically predetermined, and investigators were not blinded to group allocation. Blood samples also contained most of the expanded thyroid clonotypes (frequency above 0.001), which suggests that blood repertoires may reflect thyroid immune responses. A model built on a 13 V-J signature distinguished ophthalmopathy from stable hyperthyroidism, reaching around 87% sensitivity and about 81% specificity in cross-validation and 80%/75% in testing.

Stable Graves' hyperthyroidism was defined as no progression to ophthalmopathy during 18 months of follow-up. Hyperthyroidism patients were aged 18 to 65 years and newly diagnosed, with disease duration of less than 2 months. The study excluded patients with uncontrolled infections, other autoimmune diseases, pregnancy or lactation. Diagnoses were established on the basis of clinical symptoms, serum thyroxine and TRAb, thyroid ultrasound, and orbital computed tomography. PBMCs were separated from approximately 9.9 ml of fresh peripheral blood using Ficoll-Paque density gradient centrifugation. Total RNA was extracted using Trizol reagent, and RNA quality was assessed on an Agilent 2100 Bioanalyzer. Amplification of TCR beta CDR3 regions was carried out from RNA transcripts. For the first round of RT-PCR on the TCR CDR3, the HTBI primer set was used together with the Qiagen OneStep RT-PCR kit. Libraries were constructed in a second round of multiplex PCR, after which size selection and purification were performed. Libraries were sequenced paired-end with 100 bp reads on an Illumina HiSeq2000. The paper's data handling went like this. Raw data were processed with SOAPnuke, discarding reads with adapters, uncalled bases, mean Phred below 15, or no exact constant-primer or identifier match. COPE v1.2.5 was used to merge high-quality paired reads, and clonotypes were defined as unique nucleotide sequences. MiTCR v1.1 was used to align the clonotypes against IMGT TRBV, TRBD and TRBJ reference segments. Only V-J combinations with frequency above 0.0001, covering about 99% of repertoires, were analysed. A TCS score was defined as the ratio between F50 (clonal expansion) and ExV (chaos), using BLOSUM62-based TCRdist between CDR3 peptides within each V-J. Welch's t-statistics and random forest reduced several hundred V-J features to some 14, which were used in a naive Bayes classifier (R e1071). Clones were called with MiXCR by TCRdb after fastp trimmed the public reads at Q25, and only in-frame beta chains were retained. Every CDR3 protein is listed once, alongside the most common genes and DNA of its rows. The V and J calls, along with clone size, are taken from TCRdb and not from the paper's own processing. The sample contains fewer than 400,000 distinct CDR3 sequences, roughly 17% of them found a single time. Around 34% of the sample is in the top ten clones.

The TCR sequence derives from a man aged 25-40 years with Graves' hyperthyroidism. The chain couples TRBV5-1 to TRBJ2-2, with TRBD2 matching 9 junction bases. Material: blood. The CDR3 amino acid sequence is: CASSPGTSNTGKLFF. Read as DNA, the sequence is TGCGCCAGCAGCCCCGGGACTAGCAACACCGGGAAGCTGTTTTTT.